These 12 T cell receptor beta chains were all obtained from the same sample, sequenced in a study of radiotherapy plus CTLA-4 blockade in lung cancer. Some clones are missing from TCRdb's copy, which holds only in-frame ones; the method was immunoSEQ multiplex PCR. This sample has about 87,000 clones, with approximately 86% found just once. This sample comprised peripheral blood, obtained from a patient treated with radiotherapy plus ipilimumab. The receptors stem from a human donor with non-small cell lung cancer that progressed on radiotherapy plus ipilimumab.

CDR3 in amino acids: CASSTLAGETQYF. CDR3 in DNA: TGTGCCAGCAGCACCCTAGCGGGAGAAACGCAGTATTTT. This chain connects TRBV11-3 to TRBJ2-3, with TRBD2 matching 10 bases. Per germline, CDR1 SGHNT and CDR2 YENEEA. V was pared by 5 bases and J by 9 bases, with 5 bases of the junction left unmatched. CDR3 size: 13 residues.

This sequence joins TRBV5-1 and TRBJ1-5, with TRBD1 matching over 9 bases. Germline lookup yields CDR1 SGHRS and CDR2 YFSETQ. V shed 4 bases and J 4 bases; nucleotides not matched to a gene: 9. The CDR3 contains 16 residues. The DNA for the CDR3 is TGCGCCAGCAGCCCCGGACAGGGGCCTGGGAATCAGCCCCAGCATTTT. This sequence encodes CASSPGQGPGNQPQHF.

This clone has just a few counts. This sequence joins TRBV5-8 and TRBJ2-1, with D maybe TRBD1 (6 bases). CDR1 is SGHTS and CDR2 is YDEGEE in the germline V gene. CDR3 length: 14 amino acids. The ends were cut back, 7 bases at V and 0 bases at J, with 11 bases in the middle. CDR3: CASWGPDSYNEQFF. DNA of the CDR3: TGTGCCAGCTGGGGGCCGGACTCCTACAATGAGCAGTTCTTC.

The chain uses TRBV5-1 and TRBJ1-2; D uncertain. The germline V and J ends were trimmed by 0 bases and 5 bases, with 8 bases remaining between them. The CDR3 has 13 amino acids. Germline V gene lookup returns CDR1 SGHRS and CDR2 YFSETQ. Here the CDR3 reads CASSLDLAYGYTF. The CDR3 nucleotides read TGCGCCAGCAGCTTGGATTTGGCGTATGGCTACACCTTC.

The chain recombines TRBV5-5 with TRBJ2-7, with a tentative D call TRBD1 (5 bases). The CDR3 totals 13 residues. Germline values: CDR1 SGHKS, CDR2 YYEKEE (reference sequence). Trimming took off 4 bases at V and 2 bases at J, with 10 bases between the two ends. The CDR3, as DNA: TGTGCCAGCAGCCAGGTAGGGGCCTACGAGCAGTACTTC. The encoded protein is CASSQVGAYEQYF. Combining the CDR3 with reference TRBV5-5 and TRBJ2-7 gives the whole variable domain DAGVTQSPTHLIKTRGQQVTLRCSPISGHKSVSWYQQVLGQGPQFIFQYYEKEERGRGNFPDRFSARQFPNYSSELNVNALLLGDSALYLCASSQVGAYEQYFGPGTRLTVT.

The chain joins TRBV4-2 to TRBJ2-7; a possible D gene is TRBD2 (5 bases). Trimming took off 1 base at V and 7 bases at J, with 8 bases between the two ends. This CDR3 has 12 amino acids. Germline lookup yields CDR1 LGHNA and CDR2 YNFKEQ. CDR3: CASSQVDYEQYF. The DNA for the CDR3 is TGTGCCAGCAGCCAAGTCGACTATGAGCAGTACTTC.

The chain links TRBV2 to TRBJ1-5; D is undetermined. V was shortened by 0 bases and J by 2 bases, with 8 bases between the two germline ends. In germline, CDR1 is SNHLY, CDR2 FYNNEI. The CDR3 runs 15 residues. In DNA, the CDR3 is TGTGCCAGCAGTGAAGCGGTTGAAGGCAATCAGCCCCAGCATTTT. This sequence encodes CASSEAVEGNQPQHF.

V and J are TRBV9 and TRBJ1-4; a weak D match, TRBD1 (6 bases). Trimming took off 4 bases at V and 3 bases at J, with 19 bases between the two ends. Germline V CDR1 and CDR2: SGDLS, YYNGEE. The CDR3 runs to 17 residues. The CDR3 nucleotides are TGTGCCAGCAGCCCCCGGAGTGACAGGTCTGCTAATGAAAAACTGTTTTTT. As protein: CASSPRSDRSANEKLFF.

The J gene is TRBJ2-7, the V gene TRBV6-6; no definite D call. Germline loops: CDR1 MNHNY, CDR2 SVGAGI (reference sequence). V lost 4 bases and J lost 9, with 22 bases in between. CDR3 length equals 15 residues. The CDR3 region has the DNA TGTGCCAGCAGTTTCGACACTACGCCTACGAGACGGCAGTACTTC. It encodes CASSFDTTPTRRQYF.

The gene calls are TRBV7-2 and TRBJ2-7; 7 bases map to TRBD2. The CDR3 runs to 14 residues. V shed 8 bases and J 3 bases; nucleotides not matched to a gene: 10. Germline assignment: CDR1 SGHTA and CDR2 FQGNSA. The DNA for the CDR3 is TGTGCCAGCGGGTCGGGAGGAAATTACTACGAGCAGTACTTC. This encodes CASGSGGNYYEQYF.

The chain joins TRBV4-3 to TRBJ1-5; D may be TRBD1 (5 bases). The CDR3 has 15 amino acids. Looked up from germline, CDR1 is LGHNA and CDR2 is YSLEER. Trimming cost V 4 bases and J 2 bases, with 12 bases left between them. CDR3 in DNA: TGCGCCAGCAGCCCCGGGAGAGGGGGCAATCAGCCCCAGCATTTT. The encoded protein is CASSPGRGGNQPQHF.

V and J are TRBV19 and TRBJ1-2; tentatively, D is TRBD1 (5 bases). CDR1 and CDR2 from the germline V gene are LNHDA and SQIVND (reference sequence). V was clipped by 5 bases and J by 4 bases, with 8 bases between them. The CDR3 has 12 amino acids. DNA for the CDR3: TGTGCCAGTAGTCCAGGGCGCTATGGCTACACCTTC. Its translation: CASSPGRYGYTF.